The present TCR beta chain was sequenced within a study of cytomegalovirus exposure and HLA in healthy donors. With 60 Vbeta and 13 Jbeta primers, the PCR was carried out. Assay used: immunoSEQ multiplex PCR; TCRdb lists only in-frame clones, some missing. The data show 250,000 to 350,000 clones, with 80% to 90% seen just once and roughly 4% held by the top ten. With 10 bases clipped from V and 4 bases from J, the junction kept 11 bases outside the gene matches. CDR1 and CDR2 (germline): MDHEN, SYDVKM. The CDR3 covers 16 residues. This chain connects TRBV28 to TRBJ2-6, with 9 bases fitting TRBD2. The material sequenced was PBMCs. The sequence derives from a man aged 35-49 years in good health and CMV-seropositive. The CDR3: CATSIAGVSGANVLTF. The CDR3 nucleotides read TGTGCCACCTCGATAGCGGGAGTGTCGGGGGCCAACGTCCTGACTTTC.